This TCR beta chain was obtained from a study of metastatic and nonmetastatic thyroid tumors. Study-wide context: Repertoire comparison spanned blood and tumor or nodule tissue of malignant and benign thyroid patients.

Nobody among the patients had been given any treatment before thyroid surgery. Germline lookup yields CDR1 SGHAT and CDR2 FQDESV (reference sequence). This CDR3 is 17 amino acids long. Concerning this clone itself: The antigen is undetermined. A read error may explain this, as a much larger clone is one base away.

As originally analysed: The study built a papillary thyroid cancer distant-metastasis classifier from CDR3 differences across clinicopathological groups. MiXCR re-clonotyped the PCR reads for TCRdb. TCRdb, not the authors, supplied the V and J calls. Among about 89,000 clones, under 15% were seen once, and the ten largest hold 7% to 9%. Study-level points and caveats: As reported, TCR beta diversity in blood and tumor was significantly higher in malignant thyroid tumors than in benign nodules.

This sequence originates from a female donor with papillary thyroid cancer or a benign thyroid nodule (not recorded which). Some clones in this sample may be carry-over from other donors' samples. This sequence joins TRBV11-1 and TRBJ2-6, with TRBD1 as a possible D gene (6 bases). The sequencing input was tumor tissue. This CDR3 reads CANSQWTARLWANVLTF. The CDR3 nucleotides are TGTGCCAACAGCCAGTGGACAGCCCGTCTCTGGGCCAACGTCCTGACTTTC.